Below are 30 T cell receptor beta chains sequenced from a single sample in a study of T cells after yellow fever vaccination. TCRdb passed the 5' RACE reads through MiXCR, listing each CDR3 protein once. The profile shows 300,000 or so distinct CDR3 sequences, roughly 7% of them singletons. The sequenced sample was PBMCs, obtained approximately 40 days after the first yellow fever vaccination. The receptors were sampled from a man aged 18 to 30 who received the YFV17D yellow fever vaccine.

J is TRBJ2-7 and V is TRBV9; a possible D gene is TRBD1 (6 bases). V dropped 0 bases and J dropped 3 bases, with 25 bases sitting between them. The CDR3 extends over 19 amino acids. Germline-derived CDR1 and CDR2 are SGDLS and YYNGEE. The CDR3 DNA follows: TGTGCCAGCAGCGTAGACCTCAAGGGGGAAGCCGGACAAGACTACGAGCAGTACGTC. This sequence encodes CASSVDLKGEAGQDYEQYV.

This clonotype turned up a few times. The chain combines TRBV28 with TRBJ2-7; the D is unclear. The CDR3 has 10 residues. Looked up from germline, CDR1 is MDHEN and CDR2 is SYDVKM. V gave up 9 bases and J gave up 6 bases, with 9 bases separating them. The CDR3 loop reads CARGAGEQYV. The CDR3 nucleotides are TGTGCCAGGGGCGCTGGCGAGCAGTACGTC.

The chain couples TRBV5-1 to TRBJ1-2; the D gene is possibly TRBD1 (6 bases). Germline V gene lookup returns CDR1 SGHRS and CDR2 YFSETQ. The CDR3 is 16 residues long. V lost 1 base and J lost 0, with 13 bases in between. The CDR3 region has the DNA TGCGCCAGCAGCTTGCTCGGCAGGGGATCTAACTATGGCTACACCTTC. Its protein is CASSLLGRGSNYGYTF.

The V and J genes are TRBV12-3 or TRBV12-4 and TRBJ1-2; D might be TRBD1 (5 bases). Deletions cut 5 bases from V and 0 bases from J, with 16 bases between. The CDR3 covers 16 residues. CDR3 DNA: TGTGCCAGCAGTAATAACCGACAGCCAGCTAACTATGGCTACACCTTC. Protein sequence: CASSNNRQPANYGYTF.

This clonotype was counted only a few times. This chain links TRBV11-2 with TRBJ2-1; 9 bases are a match to TRBD1. The germline V gene has CDR1 SGHAT and CDR2 FQNNGV. The CDR3 spans 15 residues. V lost 5 bases to trimming and J lost 8 bases; unmatched junction nucleotides: 10. CDR3 sequence: CASSTLGQGVDEQFF. The CDR3 nucleotides are TGTGCCAGCAGCACCCTGGGACAGGGAGTCGATGAGCAGTTCTTC.

The V and J genes are TRBV29-1 and TRBJ2-3; 9 nucleotides agree with TRBD2. J lost 1 base, V lost 3 bases, and 5 bases had no gene match. CDR1 SQVTM and CDR2 ANQGSEA come from the germline V gene. CDR3 length: 15 residues. CDR3 in DNA: TGCAGCGTTGATTTCCTAGCGGGACGCACAGATACGCAGTATTTT. It codes for CSVDFLAGRTDTQYF.

The chain links TRBV7-9 to TRBJ1-3; unclear D gene. This CDR3 has 14 residues. The V end lost 5 bases, the J end lost 5 bases, and 13 bases lay between the germline ends. Germline V gene lookup returns CDR1 SEHNR and CDR2 FQNEAQ (reference sequence). Here the CDR3 reads CASSASGSRNTIYF. Here the CDR3 DNA reads TGTGCCAGCAGCGCTAGCGGAAGTCGAAACACCATATATTTT. Filled out from reference TRBV7-9 and TRBJ1-3, the complete variable domain reads DTGVSQNPRHKITKRGQNVTFRCDPISEHNRLYWYRQTLGQGPEFLTYFQNEAQLEKSRLLSDRFSAERPKGSFSTLEIQRTEQGDSAMYLCASSASGSRNTIYFGEGSWLTVV.

In its sample, this clonotype was seen many times. The genes are TRBV7-2 and TRBJ1-6; D not resolved. The CDR3 is 14 residues long. Germline V gene sequence: CDR1 SGHTA, CDR2 FQGNSA. V lost 5 bases to trimming and J lost 8 bases, with 13 bases between them. The CDR3 sequence: CASSPSVLDSPLHF. The DNA for the CDR3 is TGTGCCAGCAGCCCCAGCGTCCTTGATTCACCCCTCCACTTT.

This clonotype was picked up a small number of times. The chain is built from TRBV3-1 and TRBJ2-3; D gene unclear. V gave up 1 base and J gave up 4 bases, with 9 bases separating them. The CDR3 length is 14 residues. Germline loops: CDR1 LGHDT, CDR2 YNNKEL (reference sequence). The CDR3 DNA reads TGTGCCAGCAGCCAAGGTTTAGGGCCAGATACGCAGTATTTT. Translation gives CASSQGLGPDTQYF.

This clonotype was seen at least ten times. V and J are TRBV7-2 and TRBJ1-4; TRBD1 agrees at 7 bases. After removal of 5 bases from V and 7 bases from J, the junction contained 7 bases not matched to a gene. This CDR3 has 14 residues. Germline V gives CDR1 SGHTA, CDR2 FQGNSA. This CDR3 reads CASSPEGAGEKLFF. The CDR3 DNA reads TGTGCCAGCAGCCCGGAGGGGGCTGGTGAAAAACTGTTTTTT.

This clonotype has a handful of counts. This chain connects TRBV5-1 to TRBJ1-6, with 9 bases lining up with TRBD1. V lost 3 bases to trimming and J lost 7 bases; unmatched junction nucleotides: 5. Germline-derived CDR1 and CDR2 are SGHRS and YFSETQ. The CDR3 covers 15 residues. The CDR3 reads CASSWRDRANSPLHF. In nucleotides, the CDR3 is TGCGCCAGCAGCTGGCGGGACAGGGCCAATTCACCCCTCCACTTT.

The V gene is TRBV7-2, the J gene TRBJ1-4, with 7 nucleotides matching TRBD1. The CDR3 is 14 residues long. The germline CDR1 and CDR2 sequences are SGHTA and FQGNSA. V lost 5 bases to trimming and J lost 7 bases; unmatched junction nucleotides: 7. CDR3 amino acids: CASSRDSLAEKLFF. CDR3 DNA sequence: TGTGCCAGCAGCCGGGACAGCCTCGCTGAAAAACTGTTTTTT. The complete variable domain, with remaining parts taken from reference TRBV7-2 and TRBJ1-4, reads GAGVSQSPSNKVTEKGKDVELRCDPISGHTALYWYRQSLGQGLEFLIYFQGNSAPDKSGLPSDRFSAERTGGSVSTLTIQRTQQEDSAVYLCASSRDSLAEKLFFGSGTQLSVL.

This clonotype came up a few times. The gene calls are TRBV20-1 and TRBJ2-4, with 10 nucleotides matching TRBD1. V shed 3 bases and J 8 bases; nucleotides not matched to a gene: 4. Per germline, CDR1 DFQATT and CDR2 SNEGSKA (reference sequence). The CDR3 is 13 amino acids. The CDR3 here is CSASGDRGYIQYF. The CDR3 DNA sequence: TGCAGTGCTAGCGGGGACAGGGGCTACATTCAGTACTTC.

The CDR3 DNA reads as TGTGCCAGCAGTGTATATAGCGGGGGTGGCGATGAGCAGTTCTTC. It is translated as CASSVYSGGGDEQFF. This rearrangement joins TRBV27 to TRBJ2-1; 9 positions match TRBD2. CDR1 is MNHEY and CDR2 is SMNVEV in the germline V gene (reference sequence). The CDR3 consists of 15 residues. V trimming: 5 bases; J trimming: 8 bases; junction bases outside the gene matches: 10.

This clonotype was detected only a few times. The chain joins TRBV18 to TRBJ2-3; D remains unclear. The CDR3 has 15 residues. V lost 4 bases, J lost 0 bases, and 11 bases lay in between. CDR1 KGHSH and CDR2 LQKENI come from the germline V gene. CDR3 sequence (DNA): TGTGCCAGCTCACGTAGTTACCCTAGCACAGATACGCAGTATTTT. It translates to CASSRSYPSTDTQYF.

Points on this clonotype: A much larger clone differs from this one at a single base, so this may be a read error. The chain uses TRBV20-1 and TRBJ2-1, with D perhaps given as TRBD1 or TRBD2 (6 bases each). Germline V gives CDR1 DFQATT, CDR2 SNEGSKA (reference sequence). The V and J ends lost 2 bases and 8 bases respectively, with 13 bases between them. There are 13 residues in the CDR3. The CDR3 reads CSARSTRGDEQFF. Written as DNA, the CDR3 is TGCAGTGCTAGATCGACAAGGGGGGATGAGCAGTTCTTC.

The V call is TRBV5-1, the J call TRBJ2-5; D might be TRBD1 or TRBD2, each matching 5 bases. This CDR3 comprises 14 residues. Germline V gives CDR1 SGHRS, CDR2 YFSETQ. Trimming cost V 3 bases and J 4 bases, with 13 bases left between them. The CDR3 bases are TGCGCCAGCAGCTCCTCCGGGACCCTAGAGACCCAGTACTTC. Protein sequence: CASSSSGTLETQYF.

This clonotype was observed many times. J is TRBJ2-1 and V is TRBV7-2, with 8 bases matching TRBD2. V lost 5 bases, J lost 11 bases, and 14 bases stayed unmatched. The CDR3 covers 15 residues. CDR1 and CDR2 (germline): SGHTA, FQGNSA. The CDR3 reads CASSATSVSLGKQFF. The CDR3 coding sequence is TGTGCCAGCAGCGCGACTAGCGTATCATTGGGGAAGCAGTTCTTC.

The V gene is TRBV5-1, the J gene TRBJ1-1, with D uncertain. The CDR3 runs to 14 residues. The germline V and J ends were trimmed by 1 base and 1 base, with 8 bases remaining between them. Germline CDR1 SGHRS, CDR2 YFSETQ. CDR3 DNA: TGCGCCAGCAGCTTGAACGGTGCGAACACTGAAGCTTTCTTT. It translates to CASSLNGANTEAFF.

In this sample, this clonotype turned up many times. The rearrangement joins TRBV29-1 to TRBJ1-3; no reliable D call. Germline loops: CDR1 SQVTM, CDR2 ANQGSEA. The CDR3 extends over 13 amino acids. Trimming shortened V by 4 bases and J by 0 bases, and 7 bases separated the two germline ends. The DNA of the CDR3 is TGCAGCGTTGCCTTTCTCTCTGGAAACACCATATATTTT. Its translation: CSVAFLSGNTIYF. The full variable domain, rest sourced from reference TRBV29-1 and TRBJ1-3, is SAVISQKPSRDICQRGTSLTIQCQVDSQVTMMFWYRQQPGQSLTLIATANQGSEATYESGFVIDKFPISRPNLTFSTLTVSNMSPEDSSIYLCSVAFLSGNTIYFGEGSWLTVV.

This clonotype was detected many times. This chain links TRBV5-6 with TRBJ1-3; D is unclear. The length of the CDR3 is 17 residues. Trimming cost V 0 bases and J 0 bases, with 13 bases left between them. From germline, CDR1 is SGHDT and CDR2 YYEEEE. The CDR3 nucleotides read TGTGCCAGCAGCTTGGATTTTGAGGGCGGCTCTGGAAACACCATATATTTT. Amino acid sequence: CASSLDFEGGSGNTIYF.

This clonotype showed up many times. This chain joins TRBV27 and TRBJ1-6; no definite D call. This CDR3 comprises 14 residues. V was trimmed by 4 bases and J by 5 bases, leaving 9 bases between them. Germline CDR1 reads MNHEY; CDR2 reads SMNVEV (reference sequence). For the CDR3, the DNA is TGTGCCAGCAGTTCTGTCTTCCATAATTCACCCCTCCACTTT. Protein sequence: CASSSVFHNSPLHF.

The chain combines TRBV7-6 with TRBJ2-1; a weak D match, TRBD1 (5 bases). CDR3 length: 13 amino acids. Per the germline V gene, CDR1 is SGHVS and CDR2 is FNYEAQ. V lost 2 bases and J 9 bases, leaving 11 bases between the germline ends. CDR3 nucleotide sequence: TGTGCCAGCAGCTTAAGTGGGGCCACTGAGCAGTTCTTC. Its translation: CASSLSGATEQFF.

This clonotype was counted many times. This chain uses TRBV30 with TRBJ2-7; 9 bases line up with TRBD1. The germline gives CDR1 GTSNPN, CDR2 SVGIG (reference sequence). The CDR3 covers 13 residues. After removal of 5 bases from V and 6 bases from J, the junction contained 8 bases not matched to a gene. The DNA of the CDR3 is TGTGCCTGGGGGTACAGGGGGCCAAGCGAGCAGTACTTC. It yields the protein CAWGYRGPSEQYF.

This clonotype has just a few counts. The chain is built from TRBV20-1 and TRBJ2-7, with a possible D match to TRBD1 (5 bases). V lost 7 bases, J lost 4 bases, and 20 bases lay in between. CDR1 is DFQATT and CDR2 is SNEGSKA in the germline V gene (reference sequence). The length of the CDR3 is 14 residues. CDR3 DNA: TGCAGTGGCACTCCGTCAGGGCCTAAATACGAGCAGTACGTC. It yields the protein CSGTPSGPKYEQYV.

This clonotype turned up a few times. This chain uses TRBV27 with TRBJ2-1, with TRBD1 identical over 12 bases. Germline values: CDR1 MNHEY, CDR2 SMNVEV (reference sequence). J gave up 6 bases and V 7 bases, and 4 bases lay outside the gene matches. CDR3 size: 14 residues. The CDR3 bases are TGTGCCAGCATCGGGACAGGGGGCTCCAATGAGCAGTTCTTC. Translating gives CASIGTGGSNEQFF.

The sample holds a few counts of this clonotype. The chain combines TRBV4-1 with TRBJ2-4; a possible D gene is TRBD2 (6 bases). The CDR3 contains 14 residues. V was trimmed by 1 base and J by 7 bases, leaving 11 bases between them. Germline-derived CDR1 and CDR2 are MGHRA and YSYEKL. CDR3: CASSQVERANIQYF. CDR3 nucleotide sequence: TGCGCCAGCAGCCAAGTTGAGCGGGCGAACATTCAGTACTTC.

The V and J genes are TRBV4-3 and TRBJ2-3; no clear D. Trimming cost V 0 bases and J 4 bases, with 11 bases left between them. Germline CDR1 reads LGHNA; CDR2 reads YSLEER. The CDR3 covers 15 residues. The CDR3 protein is CASSQDYDPSDTQYF. As DNA, the CDR3 is TGCGCCAGCAGCCAAGATTATGACCCGTCAGATACGCAGTATTTT.

There are a few counts of this clonotype. This chain joins TRBV27 and TRBJ2-1; 14 positions match TRBD2. Trimming took 6 bases from V and 0 from J; bases not matched to a gene: 7. The germline gives CDR1 MNHEY, CDR2 SMNVEV (reference sequence). The CDR3 is 18 residues long. The CDR3 sequence is CASRLTSGGALSYNEQFF. The CDR3 region has the DNA TGTGCCAGCAGGCTGACTAGCGGGGGGGCCCTCTCCTACAATGAGCAGTTCTTC.

This clonotype was observed a few times. The rearrangement links TRBV12-5 to TRBJ2-3, with TRBD2 matching 9 bases. The germline gives CDR1 LGHNT, CDR2 FRNRAP. V dropped 4 bases and J dropped 3; count of bases not matched to a gene: 11. This CDR3 contains 17 residues. The CDR3 coding sequence is TGTGCTAGTGGTTCGACCCCCGGGACTAGCAGTACAGATACGCAGTATTTT. Its translation: CASGSTPGTSSTDTQYF.